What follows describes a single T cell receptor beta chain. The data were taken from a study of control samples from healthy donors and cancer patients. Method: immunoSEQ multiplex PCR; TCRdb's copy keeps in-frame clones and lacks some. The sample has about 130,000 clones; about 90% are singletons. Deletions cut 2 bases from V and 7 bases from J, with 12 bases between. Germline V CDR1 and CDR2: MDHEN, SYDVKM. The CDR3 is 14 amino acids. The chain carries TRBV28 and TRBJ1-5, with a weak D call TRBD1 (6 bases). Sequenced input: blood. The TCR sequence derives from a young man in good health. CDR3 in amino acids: CASSLVGGRQPQHF. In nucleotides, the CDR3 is TGTGCCAGCAGTTTAGTAGGGGGACGGCAGCCCCAGCATTTT.